This is a list of T cell receptor beta chains from one sample in a study of T cells in Graves' hyperthyroidism and ophthalmopathy. Using its own MiXCR run on the multiplex PCR reads, TCRdb lists one record per CDR3 protein. The table records 300,000 to 450,000 distinct CDR3 sequences, 15% to 17% of them present only once. Sequenced material: blood. The receptor set was obtained from a woman between 18 and 30 years old with Graves' hyperthyroidism that later progressed to Graves' ophthalmopathy. CDR3s include the opening cysteine and the closing phenylalanine or tryptophan. The D gene is left open where the match is weak. Clone size is stated in some rows and not others, as once, few, many or a class when expanded.

D gene	V gene	clone size	J gene	CDR3 protein	CDR3 DNA
TRBD1	TRBV5-1	NA	TRBJ1-3	CASQTGTGGNTIYF	TGCGCCAGTCAAACTGGGACAGGGGGAAACACCATATATTTT
NA	TRBV9	many	TRBJ2-5	CASSVALAIGETQYF	TGTGCCAGCAGCGTAGCCTTGGCGATCGGGGAGACCCAGTACTTC
TRBD1	TRBV6-1	many	TRBJ1-5	CASGQGASNQPQHF	TGTGCCAGCGGACAGGGGGCGAGCAATCAGCCCCAGCATTTT
TRBD2	TRBV18	many	TRBJ2-5	CASSSGAETQYF	TGTGCCAGCTCAAGCGGGGCGGAGACCCAGTACTTC
NA	TRBV10-3	many	TRBJ1-1	CAISESPSWNAEAFF	TGTGCCATCAGTGAGTCGCCTTCATGGAACGCTGAAGCTTTCTTT
TRBD2	TRBV15	many	TRBJ2-5	CATSREGGLAGRETQYF	TGTGCCACCAGCAGAGAAGGGGGACTAGCGGGAAGAGAGACCCAGTACTTC
NA	TRBV4-1	few	TRBJ1-5	CASSPRDNQPQHF	TGCGCCAGCAGCCCGCGGGACAATCAGCCCCAGCATTTT
TRBD1	TRBV7-8	NA	TRBJ1-4	CASSLVGQGAATNEKLFF	TGTGCCAGCAGCTTAGTGGGACAGGGGGCTGCAACTAATGAAAAACTGTTTTTT
TRBD1	TRBV28	few	TRBJ1-6	CASSSRDRDYSPLHF	TGTGCCAGCAGTTCCCGGGACAGGGATTATTCACCCCTCCACTTT
TRBD1	TRBV12-3/TRBV12-4	many	TRBJ1-5	CASSFGDRGGNQPQHF	TGTGCCAGCAGTTTTGGGGACAGGGGGGGCAATCAGCCCCAGCATTTT
TRBD1	TRBV6-1	many	TRBJ1-1	CASILATGVTEAFF	TGTGCCAGCATATTAGCCACAGGGGTCACTGAAGCTTTCTTT
NA	TRBV19	NA	TRBJ1-5	CASSIGADQPQHF	TGTGCCAGTAGTATCGGGGCAGATCAGCCCCAGCATTTT
TRBD2	TRBV20-1	few	TRBJ2-1	CTSGTSGPPLGNEQFF	TGCACTTCCGGGACTAGCGGGCCCCCCCTCGGGAATGAGCAGTTCTTC
TRBD2	TRBV7-9	many	TRBJ2-3	CASSLASSGHRTDTQYF	TGTGCCAGCAGCTTAGCGAGTAGCGGGCATCGCACAGATACGCAGTATTTT
NA	TRBV6-4	NA	TRBJ2-3	CASSEKDVPTDTQYF	TGTGCCAGCAGTGAGAAGGACGTCCCCACAGATACGCAGTATTTT
TRBD1	TRBV20-1	many	TRBJ2-5	CSAVRDRGWETQYF	TGCAGTGCTGTCCGGGACAGGGGGTGGGAGACCCAGTACTTC
TRBD2	TRBV20-1	many	TRBJ2-1	CSAPGGLAGYNEQFF	TGCAGTGCCCCGGGGGGACTAGCGGGATACAATGAGCAGTTCTTC
TRBD2	TRBV20-1	many	TRBJ2-1	CSARKGTSGSDNEQFF	TGCAGTGCTAGAAAGGGGACTAGCGGGAGTGACAATGAGCAGTTCTTC
TRBD2	TRBV7-9	few	TRBJ2-5	CASSLASGSRSETQYF	TGTGCCAGCAGCTTAGCTAGCGGGTCCCGGTCAGAGACCCAGTACTTC
TRBD1	TRBV19	few	TRBJ2-2	CASSGTGSITGELFF	TGTGCCAGTAGTGGGACAGGGAGTATCACCGGGGAGCTGTTTTTT
TRBD2	TRBV7-9	many	TRBJ2-1	CASSLAQPRTSGYNEQFF	TGTGCCAGCAGCTTAGCCCAACCGAGGACTAGCGGCTACAATGAGCAGTTCTTC
NA	TRBV5-1	NA	TRBJ2-5	CASSLLGLQETQYF	TGCGCCAGCAGCCTCCTAGGTCTTCAAGAGACCCAGTACTTC
NA	TRBV7-2	many	TRBJ2-1	CASSFYGRDNEQFF	TGTGCCAGCAGCTTTTATGGGCGGGACAATGAGCAGTTCTTC
NA	TRBV6-1	NA	TRBJ1-6	CASSPPSYNSPLHF	TGTGCCAGCAGTCCCCCCAGTTATAATTCACCCCTCCACTTT
NA	TRBV2	many	TRBJ2-2	CASSDSVPGELFF	TGTGCCAGCAGTGATTCAGTTCCCGGGGAGCTGTTTTTT
TRBD1	TRBV18	many	TRBJ1-4	CASGTGGGEKLFF	TGTGCCAGCGGAACAGGGGGCGGTGAAAAACTGTTTTTT
NA	TRBV19	NA	TRBJ1-4	CASGDDLATNEKLFF	TGTGCCAGTGGTGATGACCTTGCAACTAATGAAAAACTGTTTTTT
TRBD2	TRBV27	many	TRBJ2-3	CASSYLAGLASTDTQYF	TGTGCCAGCAGTTACCTAGCGGGTCTCGCCAGCACAGATACGCAGTATTTT
TRBD1	TRBV27	few	TRBJ1-6	CASSRTGEKVSPLHF	TGTGCCAGCAGCCGGACAGGAGAGAAGGTTTCACCCCTCCACTTT
TRBD1	TRBV7-2	NA	TRBJ2-7	CASSLLVRTGRNYSYEQYF	TGTGCCAGCAGCTTACTCGTCCGGACAGGGAGAAACTATTCCTACGAGCAGTACTTC
NA	TRBV20-1	NA	TRBJ2-3	CSARDLGGVADTQYF	TGCAGTGCTAGAGATCTGGGGGGAGTGGCAGATACGCAGTATTTT
NA	TRBV29-1	few	TRBJ1-3	CSVQVSGNTIYF	TGCAGCGTTCAGGTCTCTGGAAACACCATATATTTT
TRBD2	TRBV5-1	NA	TRBJ2-7	CASSLDARGGIFDEQYF	TGCGCCAGCAGCTTGGACGCTCGGGGAGGGATATTCGACGAGCAGTACTTC
NA	TRBV19	NA	TRBJ2-3	CASRNKQGAGDTQYF	TGTGCCAGTAGGAACAAGCAGGGAGCGGGAGATACGCAGTATTTT
NA	TRBV15	NA	TRBJ2-2	CATSRVGGLNTGELFF	TGTGCCACCAGCAGAGTTGGGGGGTTGAACACCGGGGAGCTGTTTTTT
NA	TRBV29-1	few	TRBJ2-6	CSVEEARTQVVPGANVLTF	TGCAGCGTTGAAGAGGCCAGGACCCAGGTGGTCCCTGGGGCCAACGTCCTGACTTTC
NA	TRBV20-1	NA	TRBJ2-6	CSAPGGAEFFSGANVLTF	TGCAGTGCCCCGGGTGGGGCAGAGTTTTTCTCTGGGGCCAACGTCCTGACTTTC
TRBD2	TRBV6-1	many	TRBJ2-1	CASSESRRGGRAYEQFF	TGTGCCAGCAGTGAATCTCGACGGGGCGGGAGGGCCTATGAGCAGTTCTTC
TRBD2	TRBV5-1	many	TRBJ2-1	CASSLVSGMNNEQFF	TGCGCCAGCAGCTTGGTTAGCGGGATGAACAATGAGCAGTTCTTC
NA	TRBV3-1	NA	TRBJ2-2	CASTDTGELSF	TGTGCCAGCACCGACACCGGGGAGCTGTCTTTT